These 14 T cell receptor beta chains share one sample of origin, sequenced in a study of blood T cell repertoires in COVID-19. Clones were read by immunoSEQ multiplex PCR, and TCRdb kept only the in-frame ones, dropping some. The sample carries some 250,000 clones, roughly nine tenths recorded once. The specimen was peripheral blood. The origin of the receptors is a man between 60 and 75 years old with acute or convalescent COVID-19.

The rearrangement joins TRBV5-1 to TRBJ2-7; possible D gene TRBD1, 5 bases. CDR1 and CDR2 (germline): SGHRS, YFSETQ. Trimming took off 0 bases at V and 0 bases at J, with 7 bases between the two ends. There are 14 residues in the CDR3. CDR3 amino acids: CASSLDRSSYEQYF. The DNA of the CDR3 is TGCGCCAGCAGCTTGGACAGGAGCTCCTACGAGCAGTACTTC.

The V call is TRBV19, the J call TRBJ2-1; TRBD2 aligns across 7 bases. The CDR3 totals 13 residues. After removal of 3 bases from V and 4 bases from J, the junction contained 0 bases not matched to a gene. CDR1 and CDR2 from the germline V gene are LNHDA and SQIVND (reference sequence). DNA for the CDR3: TGTGCCAGTAGTATGGGAGGGTACAATGAGCAGTTCTTC. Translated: CASSMGGYNEQFF.

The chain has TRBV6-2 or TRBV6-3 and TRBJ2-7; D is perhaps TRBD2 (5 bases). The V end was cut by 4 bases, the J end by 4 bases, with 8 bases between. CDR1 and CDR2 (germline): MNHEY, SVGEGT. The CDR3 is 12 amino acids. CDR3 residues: CASSLGAYEQYF. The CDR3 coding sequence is TGTGCCAGCAGTTTGGGAGCATACGAGCAGTACTTC.

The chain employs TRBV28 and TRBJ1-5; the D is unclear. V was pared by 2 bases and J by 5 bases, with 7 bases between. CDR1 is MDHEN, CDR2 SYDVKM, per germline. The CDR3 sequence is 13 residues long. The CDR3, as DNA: TGTGCCAGCAGTTTAGGGCGTTATCAGCCCCAGCATTTT. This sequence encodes CASSLGRYQPQHF.

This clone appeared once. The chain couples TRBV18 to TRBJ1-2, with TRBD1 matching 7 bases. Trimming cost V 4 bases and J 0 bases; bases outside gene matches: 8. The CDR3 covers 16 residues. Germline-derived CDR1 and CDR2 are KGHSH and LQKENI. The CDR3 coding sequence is TGTGCCAGCTCACTTTCGGGACAGATCTCTAACTATGGCTACACCTTC. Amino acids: CASSLSGQISNYGYTF.

The CDR3 region is CASSVGSGRGETQYF. CDR3 nucleotide sequence: TGTGCCAGCAGCGTAGGTAGCGGGAGGGGGGAGACCCAGTACTTC. The chain uses TRBV9 and TRBJ2-5; 11 nucleotides agree with TRBD2. The germline CDR1 and CDR2 sequences are SGDLS and YYNGEE. The junction had 3 bases not matched to a gene; V was cut back by 0 bases and J by 5 bases. This CDR3 region has 15 residues. Full variable domain (remainder filled in from reference TRBV9 and TRBJ2-5): DSGVTQTPKHLITATGQRVTLRCSPRSGDLSVYWYQQSLDQGLQFLIQYYNGEERAKGNILERFSAQQFPDLHSELNLSSLELGDSALYFCASSVGSGRGETQYFGPGTRLLVL.

CDR3 DNA sequence: TGTGCCAGCAGCCCCGGGACTAGCGGCCTTGAAGAGACCCAGTACTTC. Its translation: CASSPGTSGLEETQYF. The genes are TRBV5-4 and TRBJ2-5; TRBD2 aligns across 11 bases. CDR3 length: 16 amino acids. Germline V lookup: CDR1 SGHNT, CDR2 YYREEE (reference sequence). J gave up 3 bases and V 4 bases, and 8 bases lay outside the gene matches.

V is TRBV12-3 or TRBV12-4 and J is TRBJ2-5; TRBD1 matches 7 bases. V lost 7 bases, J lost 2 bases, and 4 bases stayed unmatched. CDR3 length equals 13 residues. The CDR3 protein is CASTGTAQETQYF. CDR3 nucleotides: TGTGCCAGCACGGGGACAGCACAAGAGACCCAGTACTTC.

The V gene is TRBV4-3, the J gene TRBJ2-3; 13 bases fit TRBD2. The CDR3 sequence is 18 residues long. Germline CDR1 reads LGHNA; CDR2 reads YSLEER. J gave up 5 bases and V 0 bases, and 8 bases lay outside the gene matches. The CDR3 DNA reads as TGCGCCAGCAGCCAAGACCTACGCGGGACTAGCGGGATAGATACGCAGTATTTT. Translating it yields CASSQDLRGTSGIDTQYF.

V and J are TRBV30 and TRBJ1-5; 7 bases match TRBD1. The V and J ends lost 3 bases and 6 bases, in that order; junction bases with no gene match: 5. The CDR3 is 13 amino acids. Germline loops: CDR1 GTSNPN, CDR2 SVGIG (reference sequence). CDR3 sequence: CAWSLGGTQPQHF. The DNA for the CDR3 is TGTGCCTGGAGCTTAGGGGGCACTCAGCCCCAGCATTTT.

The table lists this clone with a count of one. The CDR3 region is CSVADTSYGYTF. CDR3 nucleotides: TGCAGCGTTGCTGACACCTCCTATGGCTACACCTTC. This chain links TRBV29-1 with TRBJ1-2; D unclear. CDR3 length equals 12 residues. The V gene's germline CDR1 is SQVTM and CDR2 ANQGSEA. Trimming left V 4 bases short and J 4 bases short, with 10 bases between.

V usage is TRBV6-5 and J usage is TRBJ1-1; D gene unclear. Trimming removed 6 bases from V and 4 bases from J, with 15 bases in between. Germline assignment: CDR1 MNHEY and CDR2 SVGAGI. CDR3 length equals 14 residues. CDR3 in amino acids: CASRRATQSTEAFF. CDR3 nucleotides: TGTGCCAGCAGGCGGGCAACCCAAAGCACTGAAGCTTTCTTT.

This CDR3 reads CSLGQGRGEQFF. The CDR3 bases are TGCAGCCTTGGACAGGGAAGGGGTGAGCAGTTCTTC. V and J are TRBV29-1 and TRBJ2-1, with 8 bases matching TRBD1. With V trimmed by 8 bases and J by 9 bases, 9 bases remained unmatched. This CDR3 region has 12 residues. The germline CDR1 and CDR2 sequences are SQVTM and ANQGSEA.

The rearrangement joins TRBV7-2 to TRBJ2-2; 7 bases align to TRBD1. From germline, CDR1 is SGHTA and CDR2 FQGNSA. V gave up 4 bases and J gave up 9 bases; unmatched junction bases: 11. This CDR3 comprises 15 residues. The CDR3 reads CASSSRDRASRELFF. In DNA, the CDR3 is TGTGCCAGCAGCTCCCGAGACAGGGCGTCCAGGGAGCTGTTTTTT. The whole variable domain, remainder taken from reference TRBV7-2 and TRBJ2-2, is GAGVSQSPSNKVTEKGKDVELRCDPISGHTALYWYRQSLGQGLEFLIYFQGNSAPDKSGLPSDRFSAERTGGSVSTLTIQRTQQEDSAVYLCASSSRDRASRELFFGEGSRLTVL.